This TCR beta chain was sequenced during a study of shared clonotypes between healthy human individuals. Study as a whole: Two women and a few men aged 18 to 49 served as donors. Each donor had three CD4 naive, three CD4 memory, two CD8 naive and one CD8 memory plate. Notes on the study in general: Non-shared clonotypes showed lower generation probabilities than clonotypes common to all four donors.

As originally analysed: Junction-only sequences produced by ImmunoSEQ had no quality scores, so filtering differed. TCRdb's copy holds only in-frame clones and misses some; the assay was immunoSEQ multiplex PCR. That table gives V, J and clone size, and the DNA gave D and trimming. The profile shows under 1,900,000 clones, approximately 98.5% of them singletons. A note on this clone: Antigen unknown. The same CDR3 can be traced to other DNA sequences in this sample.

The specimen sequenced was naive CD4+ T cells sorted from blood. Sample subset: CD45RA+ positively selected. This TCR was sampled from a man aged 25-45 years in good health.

The CDR3 sequence: CASSPLAGGLNEQFF. CDR3 nucleotides: TGTGCCAGCTCACCATTGGCGGGAGGGCTCAATGAGCAGTTCTTC. V is TRBV18 and J is TRBJ2-1; TRBD2 agrees at 9 bases. After removal of 2 bases from V and 6 bases from J, the junction contained 5 bases not matched to a gene. The CDR3 contains 15 residues. Germline CDR1 KGHSH, CDR2 LQKENI.